These 14 T cell receptor beta chains were all obtained from the same sample, sequenced in a study of blood T cell repertoires in COVID-19. The assay was immunoSEQ multiplex PCR, and TCRdb's table has in-frame clones only and misses some. The table has about 170,000 clones, around 84% seen once. The sample was PBMCs or T cells enriched from blood (not recorded which). The receptors stem from a man aged 50 to 59 who had recovered from COVID-19.

The rearrangement uses TRBV18 and TRBJ2-1; D is uncertain. V lost 1 base and J 3 bases, leaving 7 bases between the germline ends. Germline-derived CDR1 and CDR2 are KGHSH and LQKENI. The CDR3 is 14 amino acids. The CDR3 loop reads CASSPQNGYNEQFF. For the CDR3, the DNA is TGTGCCAGCTCACCACAGAACGGCTACAATGAGCAGTTCTTC.

CDR3: CASSLAGTRSYEQYF. The CDR3 region has the DNA TGTGCCAGCAGTTTGGCCGGGACTAGATCCTACGAGCAGTACTTC. V gene TRBV27 combines with J gene TRBJ2-7, with TRBD2 matching over 8 bases. J was trimmed by 1 base and V by 3 bases; bases with no gene match: 5. The CDR3 is 15 residues long. CDR1 and CDR2 (germline): MNHEY, SMNVEV (reference sequence).

The rearrangement uses TRBV3-1 (or the pseudogene TRBV3-2) and TRBJ2-7; 11 nucleotides align to TRBD1. Germline V CDR1 and CDR2: LGHDT, YNNKEL (reference sequence). With 1 base clipped from V and 2 bases from J, the junction kept 4 bases outside the gene matches. The CDR3 length is 16 residues. The CDR3: CASSQAPGQGAYEQYF. As DNA, the CDR3 is TGTGCCAGCAGCCAAGCCCCGGGACAGGGGGCCTACGAGCAGTACTTC.

This chain links TRBV6-5 with TRBJ1-2, with TRBD1 identical over 7 bases. With V trimmed by 6 bases and J by 6 bases, 7 bases remained unmatched. The CDR3 is made up of 13 amino acids. Germline CDR1 and CDR2: MNHEY and SVGAGI. This CDR3 reads CASRLTGVHGYTF. The CDR3 region has the DNA TGTGCCAGCAGGCTAACAGGGGTACATGGCTACACCTTC.

The J gene is TRBJ2-3, the V gene TRBV11-2; D ambiguous. V lost 2 bases, J lost 1 base, and 4 bases lay in between. From germline, CDR1 is SGHAT and CDR2 FQNNGV. The CDR3 contains 13 residues. The chain's CDR3 is CASSLPGTDTQYF. In DNA, the CDR3 is TGTGCCAGCAGCTTACCTGGCACAGATACGCAGTATTTT.

This clone has a single count. In DNA form, the CDR3 reads TGTGCCACCAGCGGAACCCAGGGGTCCCATCCCACCGGGGAGCTGTTTTTT. Translation: CATSGTQGSHPTGELFF. J is TRBJ2-2 and V is TRBV24-1; TRBD1 is a possible D gene (6 bases). Trimming left V 7 bases short and J 4 bases short, with 21 bases between. Germline V gene sequence: CDR1 KGHDR, CDR2 SFDVKD. The CDR3 is 17 residues long.

This chain uses TRBV18 with TRBJ2-7; D gene uncertain. The germline V gene encodes CDR1 KGHSH and CDR2 LQKENI. Trimming stripped 0 bases from V and 3 bases from J, with 6 bases between. This CDR3 contains 13 residues. The CDR3 bases are TGTGCCAGCTCACCACCGAACGGCTACGAGCAGTACTTC. The encoded protein is CASSPPNGYEQYF.

The chain has TRBV7-9 and TRBJ1-4; a possible D gene is TRBD1 (6 bases). Trimming cost V 5 bases and J 13 bases, with 23 bases left between them. The CDR3 has 15 residues. Germline loops: CDR1 SEHNR, CDR2 FQNEAQ (reference sequence). The CDR3 here is CASSRTGMTPGRLFF. The CDR3 DNA reads TGTGCCAGCAGCAGAACAGGGATGACTCCCGGGCGACTGTTTTTT.

The chain employs TRBV24-1 and TRBJ1-2; unclear D gene. Trimming removed 3 bases at V and 2 bases at J, with 12 bases between. CDR1 is KGHDR and CDR2 is SFDVKD in the germline V gene. The CDR3 sequence is 15 residues long. The CDR3 nucleotides read TGTGCCACCAGTGATCCGGGAGATACAAACTATGGCTACACCTTC. Protein sequence: CATSDPGDTNYGYTF.

The chain employs TRBV14 and TRBJ2-7; TRBD1 agrees at 7 bases. The CDR3 is made up of 15 amino acids. Per germline, CDR1 SGHDN and CDR2 FVKESK. After removal of 1 base from V and 2 bases from J, the junction contained 5 bases not matched to a gene. As DNA, the CDR3 is TGTGCCAGCAGCCAAGGACAGGGCAGAACCTACGAGCAGTACTTC. Translating it yields CASSQGQGRTYEQYF.

The chain joins TRBV6-5 to TRBJ1-2; 9 bases are shared with TRBD1. CDR1 and CDR2 (germline): MNHEY, SVGAGI. The J segment lost 4 bases and the V segment lost 5 bases, leaving 5 bases of the junction unmatched. This CDR3 contains 14 residues. The CDR3 sequence: CASSRQGDSYGYTF. Here the CDR3 DNA reads TGTGCCAGCAGTAGACAGGGGGACTCCTATGGCTACACCTTC.

The rearrangement links TRBV20-1 to TRBJ2-6; D not resolved. This CDR3 is 14 amino acids long. V was shortened by 3 bases and J by 0 bases, with 6 bases between the two germline ends. Germline V gives CDR1 DFQATT, CDR2 SNEGSKA (reference sequence). CDR3 protein: CSASPSSGANVLTF. The CDR3 DNA follows: TGCAGTGCTAGTCCGAGCTCTGGGGCCAACGTCCTGACTTTC.

V usage is TRBV5-6 and J usage is TRBJ2-1; 7 bases fit TRBD1. V was clipped by 4 bases and J by 0 bases; unmatched bases: 7. This CDR3 is built from 16 residues. The germline V gene encodes CDR1 SGHDT and CDR2 YYEEEE. CDR3 protein: CASSLLGQSSYNEQFF. The CDR3 bases are TGTGCCAGCAGCCTACTGGGACAGAGCTCCTACAATGAGCAGTTCTTC.

The V call is TRBV4-2, the J call TRBJ2-7, with D perhaps matching TRBD1 (6 bases). Germline V gene data show CDR1 as LGHNA and CDR2 as YNFKEQ. Trimming took off 1 base at V and 0 bases at J, with 13 bases between the two ends. CDR3 size: 16 residues. The CDR3 sequence: CASSQGGGQTSYEQYF. Here the CDR3 DNA reads TGTGCCAGCAGCCAAGGGGGCGGACAGACCTCCTACGAGCAGTACTTC.